This passage covers 14 T cell receptor beta chains from one sample sequenced in a study of blood T cell repertoires in COVID-19 (dated by TCRdb to the early 2020s). Library method: the immunoSEQ multiplex PCR assay. TCRdb retrieved this table from immuneACCESS and kept in-frame rearrangements only. Not all clones are present; in checked studies, unresolved V genes account for under half, and no reason is known for the remainder. Present in this sample are fewer than 200,000 clones, 88% of which were seen just once. The ten largest account for more than 25% of the sample. Sequenced input: peripheral blood. The receptor source for this set is a man aged 60-69 years with acute or convalescent COVID-19.

This chain joins TRBV11-2 and TRBJ1-3, with a tentative D call TRBD1 (5 bases). The CDR3 has 19 amino acids. Trimming removed 3 bases from V and 0 bases from J, with 21 bases in between. Per germline, CDR1 SGHAT and CDR2 FQNNGV. CDR3 protein: CASSLRQGLLGSSGNTIYF. The CDR3, as DNA: TGTGCCAGCAGCTTGAGGCAGGGACTGTTGGGGAGCTCTGGAAACACCATATATTTT.

J is TRBJ2-3 and V is TRBV19; 11 bases align to TRBD2. The CDR3 runs to 17 residues. V shed 5 bases and J 2 bases; nucleotides not matched to a gene: 9. Germline assignment: CDR1 LNHDA and CDR2 SQIVND (reference sequence). CDR3 sequence (DNA): TGTGCCAGTAGTTCCGAACTAGCGGGAGCCCTCACAGATACGCAGTATTTT. Its translation: CASSSELAGALTDTQYF.

CDR3 protein: CASRSTGFGSEAFF. CDR3 DNA sequence: TGTGCCAGCAGGTCTACAGGGTTCGGGTCTGAAGCTTTCTTT. The rearrangement links TRBV28 to TRBJ1-1; weak D call: TRBD1 (6 bases). Germline assignment: CDR1 MDHEN and CDR2 SYDVKM. Trimming cost V 6 bases and J 6 bases, with 17 bases left between them. The CDR3 covers 14 residues.

The chain uses TRBV19 and TRBJ1-2; TRBD1 is a possible D gene (5 bases). The length of the CDR3 is 13 residues. Germline values: CDR1 LNHDA, CDR2 SQIVND (reference sequence). The V end lost 7 bases, the J end lost 2 bases, and 11 bases lay between the germline ends. CDR3 in DNA: TGTGCCAGTACAGACAGTCCCAACTATGGCTACACCTTC. Its protein is CASTDSPNYGYTF.

The rearrangement uses TRBV27 and TRBJ1-1; unclear D gene. Trimming pared 3 bases from V and 3 bases from J, leaving 11 bases between. This CDR3 spans 14 amino acids. Germline V gene data show CDR1 as MNHEY and CDR2 as SMNVEV (reference sequence). DNA for the CDR3: TGTGCCAGCAGTTTCACGGAGTTGGACACTGAAGCTTTCTTT. Protein product: CASSFTELDTEAFF.

The chain carries TRBV2 and TRBJ2-2; D not resolved. Trimming pared 1 base from V and 3 bases from J, leaving 6 bases between. Germline CDR1 is SNHLY and CDR2 is FYNNEI. This CDR3 comprises 14 residues. Here the CDR3 reads CASSEVLYTGELFF. Written as DNA, the CDR3 is TGTGCCAGCAGTGAAGTACTTTACACCGGGGAGCTGTTTTTT.

The chain uses TRBV19 and TRBJ1-4; tentatively, D is TRBD1 (5 bases). This CDR3 is 22 amino acids long. Between the trimmed V and J ends, which lost 5 bases and 3 bases, there was a span of 34 bases. Per the germline V gene, CDR1 is LNHDA and CDR2 is SQIVND (reference sequence). CDR3 sequence (DNA): TGTGCCAGTAGTCCTAGGCTCCCGGGTGTTTTCGGGACTCAAGCTCCTAATGAAAAACTGTTTTTT. Its protein is CASSPRLPGVFGTQAPNEKLFF. The entire variable domain, with the rest obtained from reference TRBV19 and TRBJ1-4, is as follows: DGGITQSPKYLFRKEGQNVTLSCEQNLNHDAMYWYRQDPGQGLRLIYYSQIVNDFQKGDIAEGYSVSREKKESFPLTVTSAQKNPTAFYLCASSPRLPGVFGTQAPNEKLFFGSGTQLSVL.

This clone occurred once. The gene calls are TRBV2 and TRBJ1-6; TRBD1 matches 9 bases. With 1 base clipped from V and 9 bases from J, the junction kept 7 bases outside the gene matches. The CDR3 loop spans 16 amino acids. The V gene's germline CDR1 is SNHLY and CDR2 FYNNEI. CDR3 DNA sequence: TGTGCCAGCAGTGAAGTGGGGACAGGGAGAAGTTCACCCCTCCACTTT. This codes for CASSEVGTGRSSPLHF.

This clone was detected only once. The chain employs TRBV15 and TRBJ2-5; possible D gene TRBD1, 5 bases. V lost 2 bases and J lost 4, with 11 bases in between. Germline V CDR1 and CDR2: LNHNV, YYDKDF (reference sequence). The CDR3 contains 14 residues. CDR3 sequence: CATSRPAGIETQYF. DNA for the CDR3: TGTGCCACCAGCAGACCCGCAGGGATAGAGACCCAGTACTTC.

The chain is built from TRBV19 and TRBJ1-5, with D maybe TRBD1 (6 bases). The CDR3 spans 15 residues. Trimming removed 5 bases at V and 4 bases at J, with 15 bases between. Per the germline V gene, CDR1 is LNHDA and CDR2 is SQIVND (reference sequence). The CDR3 sequence: CASSQDRTPNQPQHF. The CDR3 coding sequence is TGTGCCAGTAGTCAAGACAGGACCCCAAATCAGCCCCAGCATTTT.

The V and J genes are TRBV18 and TRBJ2-3; TRBD2 is a possible D gene (5 bases). Trimming took 2 bases from V and 4 from J, leaving 13 bases between them. Germline V gene data show CDR1 as KGHSH and CDR2 as LQKENI. The CDR3 consists of 15 residues. CDR3 sequence (DNA): TGTGCCAGCTCACCAGATCTTAGCGCCTCAGATACGCAGTATTTT. Protein: CASSPDLSASDTQYF.

This clone was recorded once. This chain uses TRBV13 with TRBJ1-6; no definite D call. V lost 5 bases and J 8 bases, leaving 16 bases between the germline ends. CDR3 length: 15 amino acids. Germline V gives CDR1 PRHDT, CDR2 FYEKMQ (reference sequence). Written as DNA, the CDR3 is TGTGCCAGCAGCATTGACACCTCCGGGGATTCACCCCTCCACTTT. It is translated as CASSIDTSGDSPLHF.

J is TRBJ2-1 and V is TRBV19; 12 bases line up with TRBD2. CDR1 and CDR2 (germline): LNHDA, SQIVND (reference sequence). CDR3 size: 17 residues. Trimming at V came to 6 bases and at J to 3 bases, leaving 9 bases not matched to a gene. The CDR3 reads CASRLGTSGRFYNEQFF. Written as DNA, the CDR3 is TGTGCCAGTAGGCTTGGGACTAGCGGGCGTTTCTACAATGAGCAGTTCTTC.

The V gene is TRBV2, the J gene TRBJ2-7, with D maybe TRBD1 (5 bases). The CDR3 length is 13 residues. With 6 bases removed from V and 4 bases from J, the gap between germline ends came to 13 bases. Germline V CDR1 and CDR2: SNHLY, FYNNEI. The CDR3 region is CASSPGQLYEQYF. In nucleotides, the CDR3 is TGTGCCAGCAGCCCAGGACAATTATACGAGCAGTACTTC. The complete variable domain, with remaining parts taken from reference TRBV2 and TRBJ2-7, reads EPEVTQTPSHQVTQMGQEVILRCVPISNHLYFYWYRQILGQKVEFLVSFYNNEISEKSEIFDDQFSVERPDGSNFTLKIRSTKLEDSAMYFCASSPGQLYEQYFGPGTRLTVT.